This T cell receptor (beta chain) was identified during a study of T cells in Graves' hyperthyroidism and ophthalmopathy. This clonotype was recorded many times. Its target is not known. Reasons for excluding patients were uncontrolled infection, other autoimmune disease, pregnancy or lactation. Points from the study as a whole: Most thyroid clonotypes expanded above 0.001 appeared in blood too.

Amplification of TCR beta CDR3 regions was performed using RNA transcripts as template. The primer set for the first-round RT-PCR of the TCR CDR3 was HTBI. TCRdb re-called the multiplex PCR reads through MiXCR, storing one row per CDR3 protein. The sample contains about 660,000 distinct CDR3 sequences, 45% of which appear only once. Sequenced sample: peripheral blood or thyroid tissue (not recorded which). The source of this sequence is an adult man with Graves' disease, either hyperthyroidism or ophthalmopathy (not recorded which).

The CDR3 nucleotides read TGTGCCAGCAGCTGGGGGACCCAAGAGACCCAGTACTTC. This sequence encodes CASSWGTQETQYF. The chain links TRBV7-8 to TRBJ2-5; the D gene could be TRBD1 or TRBD2 (5 bases each). Trimming left V 4 bases short and J 1 base short, with 7 bases between. The CDR3 spans 13 residues. Looked up from germline, CDR1 is SGHVS and CDR2 is FQNEAQ.